These T cell receptor beta chains were read from a single sample in a study of shared clonotypes between healthy human individuals. Assay: immunoSEQ multiplex PCR; the TCRdb copy retains only in-frame clones and omits some. The data show more than 1,200,000 clones, with around 98.5% seen just once and under 0.45% held by the top ten. Sequencing was performed on naive CD4+ T cells sorted from blood. The receptors come from a man between 25 and 39 years old in good health. Both conserved end residues are part of each CDR3. Each record gives: V gene, D gene, J gene, clone size, CDR3 protein, CDR3 DNA. D genes are given only for firm matches. The size field is filled for only some rows; it gives once, few, many or a size class.

V gene: TRBV19
D gene: -
J gene: TRBJ1-5
clone size: once
CDR3 protein: CASSILRGLYSNQPQHF
CDR3 DNA: TGTGCCAGTAGTATATTGAGGGGTCTCTATAGCAATCAGCCCCAGCATTTT

V gene: TRBV5-1
D gene: TRBD2
J gene: TRBJ2-1
clone size: -
CDR3 protein: CASSSRLAGSGEQFF
CDR3 DNA: TGCGCCAGCAGCTCGAGACTAGCGGGCTCTGGTGAGCAGTTCTTC

V gene: TRBV5-4
D gene: TRBD2
J gene: TRBJ2-7
clone size: -
CDR3 protein: CASSPPGAGAAEQYF
CDR3 DNA: TGTGCCAGCAGCCCCCCGGGAGCGGGAGCAGCCGAGCAGTACTTC

V gene: TRBV5-1
D gene: -
J gene: TRBJ1-4
clone size: once
CDR3 protein: CASSGQGANEKLFF
CDR3 DNA: TGCGCCAGCAGCGGGCAGGGTGCTAATGAAAAACTGTTTTTT

V gene: TRBV20-1
D gene: -
J gene: TRBJ2-3
clone size: -
CDR3 protein: CSARRDTQYF
CDR3 DNA: TGCAGTGCTAGACGAGATACGCAGTATTTT

V gene: TRBV12-5
D gene: TRBD2
J gene: TRBJ2-7
clone size: -
CDR3 protein: CASGFGGGTSGLISGCRACEQYF
CDR3 DNA: TGTGCTAGTGGTTTTGGAGGGGGGACTAGCGGGTTAATTTCTGGCTGTCGGGCTTGCGAGCAGTACTTC

V gene: TRBV25-1
D gene: -
J gene: TRBJ2-3
clone size: -
CDR3 protein: CASSESGAAFDTQYF
CDR3 DNA: TGTGCCAGCAGTGAATCGGGGGCCGCGTTTGATACGCAGTATTTT

V gene: TRBV18
D gene: -
J gene: TRBJ2-1
clone size: -
CDR3 protein: CASSPSYDEQFF
CDR3 DNA: TGTGCCAGCTCACCATCCTACGATGAGCAGTTCTTC

V gene: TRBV14
D gene: -
J gene: TRBJ2-5
clone size: -
CDR3 protein: CASSQGPMGTQYF
CDR3 DNA: TGTGCCAGCAGCCAAGGACCCATGGGGACCCAGTACTTC

V gene: TRBV30
D gene: -
J gene: TRBJ1-2
clone size: -
CDR3 protein: CAWTPRGSWGYTF
CDR3 DNA: TGTGCCTGGACCCCCAGGGGCAGTTGGGGCTACACCTTC

V gene: TRBV5-5
D gene: TRBD1
J gene: TRBJ1-2
clone size: once
CDR3 protein: CASSFAGGESGYTF
CDR3 DNA: TGTGCCAGCAGCTTCGCAGGGGGCGAGAGTGGCTACACCTTC

V gene: TRBV6-1
D gene: -
J gene: TRBJ2-7
clone size: -
CDR3 protein: CASSDLRTVSSYEQYF
CDR3 DNA: TGTGCCAGCAGTGATCTTCGGACAGTGTCCTCCTACGAGCAGTACTTC

V gene: TRBV7-2
D gene: -
J gene: TRBJ2-1
clone size: -
CDR3 protein: CASSLGRIVDEQFF
CDR3 DNA: TGTGCCAGCAGCTTAGGTAGGATCGTGGATGAGCAGTTCTTC

V gene: TRBV7-6
D gene: -
J gene: TRBJ2-3
clone size: once
CDR3 protein: CASSLRQFTDTQYF
CDR3 DNA: TGTGCCAGCAGCTTACGGCAATTCACAGATACGCAGTATTTT

V gene: TRBV2
D gene: -
J gene: TRBJ1-2
clone size: -
CDR3 protein: CASTERYGYTF
CDR3 DNA: TGTGCCAGTACTGAGCGGTATGGCTACACCTTC

V gene: TRBV29-1
D gene: TRBD2
J gene: TRBJ2-6
clone size: once
CDR3 protein: CSAETSGMAGANVLTF
CDR3 DNA: TGCAGCGCAGAGACTAGCGGGATGGCTGGGGCCAACGTCCTGACTTTC

V gene: TRBV5-4
D gene: -
J gene: TRBJ1-1
clone size: -
CDR3 protein: CASSLDPGGTEAFF
CDR3 DNA: TGTGCCAGCAGCTTGGACCCGGGTGGCACTGAAGCTTTCTTT

V gene: TRBV10-3
D gene: TRBD1
J gene: TRBJ2-1
clone size: -
CDR3 protein: CAISDSLGQGSGEQFF
CDR3 DNA: TGTGCCATCAGTGATAGTCTCGGACAGGGGTCGGGTGAGCAGTTCTTC

V gene: TRBV28
D gene: -
J gene: TRBJ2-7
clone size: -
CDR3 protein: CASSRYEQYF
CDR3 DNA: TGTGCCAGCAGCCGTTACGAGCAGTACTTC

V gene: TRBV9
D gene: TRBD2
J gene: TRBJ2-5
clone size: -
CDR3 protein: CASSVAPAGVQETQYF
CDR3 DNA: TGTGCCAGCAGCGTAGCGCCAGCGGGAGTCCAAGAGACCCAGTACTTC

V gene: TRBV7-2
D gene: TRBD2
J gene: TRBJ2-5
clone size: once
CDR3 protein: CASSEPLAGVGETQYF
CDR3 DNA: TGTGCCAGCAGCGAACCGCTAGCGGGAGTCGGAGAGACCCAGTACTTC

V gene: TRBV27
D gene: TRBD2
J gene: TRBJ2-3
clone size: -
CDR3 protein: CASSQGGRWITQYF
CDR3 DNA: TGTGCCAGCAGTCAGGGCGGGAGGTGGATCACGCAGTATTTT

V gene: TRBV29-1
D gene: -
J gene: TRBJ1-1
clone size: -
CDR3 protein: CSAVGQMNTEAFF
CDR3 DNA: TGCAGCGCCGTCGGACAGATGAACACTGAAGCTTTCTTT

V gene: TRBV18
D gene: -
J gene: TRBJ2-5
clone size: -
CDR3 protein: CASSPLGVETQYF
CDR3 DNA: TGTGCCAGCTCACCACTCGGGGTGGAGACCCAGTACTTC

V gene: TRBV5-1
D gene: TRBD2
J gene: TRBJ2-1
clone size: -
CDR3 protein: CASSLRLAGNNEQFF
CDR3 DNA: TGCGCCAGCAGCCTACGACTAGCGGGTAACAATGAGCAGTTCTTC

V gene: TRBV7-2
D gene: TRBD1
J gene: TRBJ2-3
clone size: -
CDR3 protein: CASSLDRARRWTDTQYF
CDR3 DNA: TGTGCCAGCAGCTTGGACAGGGCCCGGAGGTGGACAGATACGCAGTATTTT

V gene: TRBV5-4
D gene: -
J gene: TRBJ2-7
clone size: -
CDR3 protein: CASSSPGKPYEQYF
CDR3 DNA: TGTGCCAGCAGCTCCCCCGGGAAACCCTACGAGCAGTACTTC

V gene: TRBV7-2
D gene: -
J gene: TRBJ1-2
clone size: -
CDR3 protein: CASSLGSHGYTF
CDR3 DNA: TGTGCCAGCAGCTTAGGAAGTCATGGCTACACCTTC

V gene: TRBV28
D gene: -
J gene: TRBJ1-1
clone size: -
CDR3 protein: CASSFWETEMNTEAFF
CDR3 DNA: TGTGCCAGCAGTTTTTGGGAGACAGAGATGAACACTGAAGCTTTCTTT

V gene: TRBV2
D gene: -
J gene: TRBJ1-5
clone size: -
CDR3 protein: CASRKPRWDQPQHF
CDR3 DNA: TGTGCCAGCCGGAAACCCCGTTGGGATCAGCCCCAGCATTTT

V gene: TRBV5-3
D gene: -
J gene: TRBJ2-2
clone size: -
CDR3 protein: CARHPTSFRLPRPGELFF
CDR3 DNA: TGTGCCAGACACCCTACCTCCTTCCGCCTGCCCAGACCCGGGGAGCTGTTTTTT

V gene: TRBV7-9
D gene: -
J gene: TRBJ2-1
clone size: -
CDR3 protein: CASSFSRGSYNEQFF
CDR3 DNA: TGTGCCAGCAGCTTTAGTAGGGGCTCCTACAATGAGCAGTTCTTC

V gene: TRBV19
D gene: TRBD1
J gene: TRBJ2-7
clone size: -
CDR3 protein: CASSRDRGIDEQYF
CDR3 DNA: TGTGCCAGTAGTAGGGACAGGGGGATTGACGAGCAGTACTTC

V gene: TRBV7-2
D gene: -
J gene: TRBJ2-5
clone size: -
CDR3 protein: CASSLIWQQETQYF
CDR3 DNA: TGTGCCAGCAGCTTAATTTGGCAGCAAGAGACCCAGTACTTC

V gene: TRBV7-2
D gene: TRBD2
J gene: TRBJ2-5
clone size: -
CDR3 protein: CASSLATGRIGSGKETQYF
CDR3 DNA: TGTGCCAGCAGCTTAGCGACTGGGAGAATCGGGAGCGGGAAAGAGACCCAGTACTTC

V gene: TRBV18
D gene: TRBD1
J gene: TRBJ2-7
clone size: -
CDR3 protein: CASSPDRGVYEQYF
CDR3 DNA: TGTGCCAGCTCACCCGACAGGGGGGTCTACGAGCAGTACTTC

V gene: TRBV25-1
D gene: -
J gene: TRBJ2-1
clone size: -
CDR3 protein: CASSGYGGGEQFF
CDR3 DNA: TGTGCCAGCAGTGGCTACGGGGGAGGCGAGCAGTTCTTC